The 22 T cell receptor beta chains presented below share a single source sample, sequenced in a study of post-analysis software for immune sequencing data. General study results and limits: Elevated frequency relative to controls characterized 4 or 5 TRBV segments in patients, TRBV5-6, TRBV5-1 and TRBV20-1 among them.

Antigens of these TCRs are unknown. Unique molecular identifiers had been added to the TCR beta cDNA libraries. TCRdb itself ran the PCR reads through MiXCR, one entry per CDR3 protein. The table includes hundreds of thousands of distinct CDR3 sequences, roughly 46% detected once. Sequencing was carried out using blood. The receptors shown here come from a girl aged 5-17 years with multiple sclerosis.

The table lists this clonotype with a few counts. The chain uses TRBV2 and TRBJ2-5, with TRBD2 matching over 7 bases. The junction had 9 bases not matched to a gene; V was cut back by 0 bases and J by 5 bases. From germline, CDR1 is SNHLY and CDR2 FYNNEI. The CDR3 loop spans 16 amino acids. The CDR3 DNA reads TGTGCCAGCAGTGAAGCAGGGAGGGGTGCTGTGGAGACCCAGTACTTC. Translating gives CASSEAGRGAVETQYF.

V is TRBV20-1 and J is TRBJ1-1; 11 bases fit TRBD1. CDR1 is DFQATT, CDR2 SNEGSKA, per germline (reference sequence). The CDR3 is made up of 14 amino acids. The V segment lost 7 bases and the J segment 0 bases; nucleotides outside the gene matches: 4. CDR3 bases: TGCAGTGTCGAGGACAGGGGGCTGAACACTGAAGCTTTCTTT. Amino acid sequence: CSVEDRGLNTEAFF.

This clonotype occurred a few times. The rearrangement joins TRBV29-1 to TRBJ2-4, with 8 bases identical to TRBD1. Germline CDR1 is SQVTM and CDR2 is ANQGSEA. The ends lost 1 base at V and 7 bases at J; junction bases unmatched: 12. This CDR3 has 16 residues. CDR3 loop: CSVEVGGSWTGNIQYF. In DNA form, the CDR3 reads TGCAGCGTTGAAGTAGGAGGGTCCTGGACAGGGAACATTCAGTACTTC.

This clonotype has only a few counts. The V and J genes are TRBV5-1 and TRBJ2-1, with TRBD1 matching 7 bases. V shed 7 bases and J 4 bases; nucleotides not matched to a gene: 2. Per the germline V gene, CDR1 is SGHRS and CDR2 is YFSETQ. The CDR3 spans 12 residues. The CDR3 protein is CASATGYNEQFF. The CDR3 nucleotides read TGCGCCAGCGCGACAGGGTACAATGAGCAGTTCTTC. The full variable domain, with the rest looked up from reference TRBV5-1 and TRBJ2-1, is KAGVTQTPRYLIKTRGQQVTLSCSPISGHRSVSWYQQTPGQGLQFLFEYFSETQRNKGNFPGRFSGRQFSNSRSEMNVSTLELGDSALYLCASATGYNEQFFGPGTRLTVL.

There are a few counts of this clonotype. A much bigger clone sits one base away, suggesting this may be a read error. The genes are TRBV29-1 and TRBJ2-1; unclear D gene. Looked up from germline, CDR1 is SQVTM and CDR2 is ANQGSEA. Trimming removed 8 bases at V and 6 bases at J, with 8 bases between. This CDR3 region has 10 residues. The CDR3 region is CSFGPNEQFF. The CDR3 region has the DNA TGCAGCTTTGGCCCCAATGAGCAGTTCTTC.

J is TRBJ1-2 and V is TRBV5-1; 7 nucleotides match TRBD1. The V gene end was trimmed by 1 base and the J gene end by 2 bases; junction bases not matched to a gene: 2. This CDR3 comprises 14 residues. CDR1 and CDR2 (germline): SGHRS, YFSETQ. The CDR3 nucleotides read TGCGCCAGCAGCTTGTTACAGGGGAACTATGGCTACACCTTC. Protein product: CASSLLQGNYGYTF.

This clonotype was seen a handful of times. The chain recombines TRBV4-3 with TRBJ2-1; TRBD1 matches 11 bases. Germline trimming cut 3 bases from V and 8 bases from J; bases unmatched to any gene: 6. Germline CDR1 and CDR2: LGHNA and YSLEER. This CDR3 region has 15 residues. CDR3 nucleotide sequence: TGCGCCAGCAGCCAGAGGGACAGGGGGGGCTATGAGCAGTTCTTC. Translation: CASSQRDRGGYEQFF.

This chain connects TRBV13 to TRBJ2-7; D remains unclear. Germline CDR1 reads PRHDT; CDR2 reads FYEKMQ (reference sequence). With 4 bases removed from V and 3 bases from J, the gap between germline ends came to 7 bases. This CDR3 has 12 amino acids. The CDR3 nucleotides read TGTGCCAGCAGCTCACAGCACTACGAGCAGTACTTC. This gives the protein CASSSQHYEQYF.

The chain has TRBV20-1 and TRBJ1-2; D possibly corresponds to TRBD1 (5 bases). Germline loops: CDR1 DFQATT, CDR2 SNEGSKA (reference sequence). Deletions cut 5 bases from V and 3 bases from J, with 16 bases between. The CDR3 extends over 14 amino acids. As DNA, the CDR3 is TGCAGTGCTGGACCCCGGGACGGAGACTATGGCTACACCTTC. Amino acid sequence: CSAGPRDGDYGYTF.

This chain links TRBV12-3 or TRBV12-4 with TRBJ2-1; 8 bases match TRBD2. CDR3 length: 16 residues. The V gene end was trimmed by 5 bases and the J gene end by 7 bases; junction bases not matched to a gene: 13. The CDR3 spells CASSPSTSVRGNEQFF. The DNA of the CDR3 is TGTGCCAGCAGTCCCTCGACTAGCGTGAGAGGGAATGAGCAGTTCTTC.

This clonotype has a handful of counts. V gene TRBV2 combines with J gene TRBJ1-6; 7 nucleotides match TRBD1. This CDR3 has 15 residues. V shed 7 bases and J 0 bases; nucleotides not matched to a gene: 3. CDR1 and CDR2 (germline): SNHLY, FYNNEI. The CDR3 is CASKGQSSYNSPLHF. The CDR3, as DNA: TGTGCCAGCAAGGGACAGAGCTCCTATAATTCACCCCTCCACTTT.

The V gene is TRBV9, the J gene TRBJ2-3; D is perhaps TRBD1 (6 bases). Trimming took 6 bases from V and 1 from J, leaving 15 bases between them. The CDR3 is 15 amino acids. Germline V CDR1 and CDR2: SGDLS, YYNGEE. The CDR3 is CASNPMTGGTDTQYF. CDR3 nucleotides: TGTGCCAGCAACCCAATGACAGGAGGCACAGATACGCAGTATTTT.

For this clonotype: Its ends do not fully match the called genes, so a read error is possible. CDR3 nucleotides: TGCAGTGCTACCCGCCCCTCTGGGGCCAATGTCCTGACTTTC. Translated, it gives CSATRPSGANVLTF. V is TRBV20-1 and J is TRBJ2-6, with TRBD1 as a possible D gene (5 bases). Germline CDR1 is DFQATT and CDR2 is SNEGSKA (reference sequence). The CDR3 consists of 14 residues.

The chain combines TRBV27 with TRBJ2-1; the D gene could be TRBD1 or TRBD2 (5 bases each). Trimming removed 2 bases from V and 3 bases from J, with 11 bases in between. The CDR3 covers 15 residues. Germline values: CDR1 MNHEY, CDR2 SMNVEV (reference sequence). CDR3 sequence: CASSLIRDLYNEQFF. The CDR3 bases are TGTGCCAGCAGTTTAATACGGGACCTCTACAATGAGCAGTTCTTC.

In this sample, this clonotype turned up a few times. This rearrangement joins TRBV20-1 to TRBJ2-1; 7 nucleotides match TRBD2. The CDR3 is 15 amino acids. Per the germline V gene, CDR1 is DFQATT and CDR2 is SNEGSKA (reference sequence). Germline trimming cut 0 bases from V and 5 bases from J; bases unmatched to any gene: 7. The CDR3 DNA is TGCAGTGCTAGAGATTTTGGGGGAGGGCACAATGAGCAGTTCTTC. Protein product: CSARDFGGGHNEQFF.

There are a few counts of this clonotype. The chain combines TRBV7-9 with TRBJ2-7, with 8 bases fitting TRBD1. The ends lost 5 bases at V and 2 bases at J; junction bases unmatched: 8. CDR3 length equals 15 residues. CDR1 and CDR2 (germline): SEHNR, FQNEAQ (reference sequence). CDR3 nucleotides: TGTGCCAGCAGCGCAGCCGGGACAGGCACCTACGAGCAGTACTTC. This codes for CASSAAGTGTYEQYF.

The DNA for the CDR3 is TGTGCCAGCAGTTACCTCGCCAACTACGAGCAGTACTTC. Its translation: CASSYLANYEQYF. The chain recombines TRBV6-2 or TRBV6-3 with TRBJ2-7, with D uncertain. CDR3 length equals 13 residues. Germline-derived CDR1 and CDR2 are MNHEY and SVGEGT. Trimming left V 2 bases short and J 3 bases short, with 8 bases between.

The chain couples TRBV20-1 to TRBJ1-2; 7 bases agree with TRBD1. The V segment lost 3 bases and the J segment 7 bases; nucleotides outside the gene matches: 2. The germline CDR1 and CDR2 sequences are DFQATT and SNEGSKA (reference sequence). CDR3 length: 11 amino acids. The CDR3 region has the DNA TGCAGTGCTAGGAACAGGGGTGGCTACACCTTC. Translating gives CSARNRGGYTF.

The CDR3 nucleotides are TGTGCCAGCAGCTCGACCCTTCGGGTGATGAACACTGAAGCTTTCTTT. The encoded protein is CASSSTLRVMNTEAFF. This sequence joins TRBV7-9 and TRBJ1-1; D ambiguous. Germline-derived CDR1 and CDR2 are SEHNR and FQNEAQ (reference sequence). The CDR3 spans 16 residues. V was pared by 4 bases and J by 0 bases, with 15 bases between.

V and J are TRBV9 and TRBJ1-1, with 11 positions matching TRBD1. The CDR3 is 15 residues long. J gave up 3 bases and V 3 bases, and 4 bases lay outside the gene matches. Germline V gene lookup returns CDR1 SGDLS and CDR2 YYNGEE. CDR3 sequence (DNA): TGTGCCAGCAGCGCCGGACAGGGGGCGGACACTGAAGCTTTCTTT. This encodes CASSAGQGADTEAFF.

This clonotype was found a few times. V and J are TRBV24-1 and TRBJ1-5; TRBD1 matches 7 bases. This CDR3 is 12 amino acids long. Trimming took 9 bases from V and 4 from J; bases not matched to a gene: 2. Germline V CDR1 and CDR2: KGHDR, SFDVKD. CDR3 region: CATGTENQPQHF. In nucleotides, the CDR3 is TGTGCCACCGGGACAGAGAATCAGCCCCAGCATTTT.

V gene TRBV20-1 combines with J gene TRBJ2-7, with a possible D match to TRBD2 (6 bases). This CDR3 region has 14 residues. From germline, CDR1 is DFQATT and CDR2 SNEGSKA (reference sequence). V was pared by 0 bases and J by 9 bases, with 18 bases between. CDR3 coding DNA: TGCAGTGCTAGAGACCGACTAGTAGGCCTGCTGCAGTACTTC. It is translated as CSARDRLVGLLQYF.